This TCR beta chain was documented in a study of blood T cell repertoires in COVID-19. About the study: T cells, B-cell-depleted T cells, or PBMCs supplied cDNA or gDNA.

Authors' processing steps: Amplification from reference gene primers served as the basis for estimated nucleated cell counts. The data were produced by immunoSEQ multiplex PCR, yet TCRdb's version contains in-frame clones alone and is incomplete. The DNA was the basis for D and trimming; V, J and clone size are from that table. Of under 200,000 clones listed, about 89% are singletons. V dropped 0 bases and J dropped 0 bases, with 11 bases sitting between them. Per the germline V gene, CDR1 is SGHDT and CDR2 is YYEEEE. The CDR3 extends over 16 amino acids. The sequence came from a man between 35 and 55 years old with active or convalescent COVID-19. The chain carries TRBV5-6 and TRBJ2-3; D is ambiguous. Material for sequencing was peripheral blood. The chain's CDR3 is CASSLGLLTSTDTQYF. Written as DNA, the CDR3 is TGTGCCAGCAGCTTGGGACTGCTAACTAGCACAGATACGCAGTATTTT.